A selection of T cell receptor beta chains follows, all from one sample in a study of cytomegalovirus exposure and HLA in healthy donors. Profiled with immunoSEQ multiplex PCR; TCRdb holds only in-frame clones, not every one. This table holds around 65,000 clones, roughly 80% found once. What was sequenced was PBMCs. Receptors originate from a woman in her 30s in good health and CMV-seropositive. Both conserved end residues are part of each CDR3. A D gene is named only where the DNA matches it firmly. The listing skips clone size in some rows; elsewhere it reads once, few, many or a size class.

TGTGCCTGGAGCCGGGACAGCTTCTCTGGAAACACCATATATTTT	CAWSRDSFSGNTIYF	TRBV30	TRBJ1-3	TRBD1	few
TGTGCCAGCAGCTTGGGTGGACAGTACGGTCGGGGCTACACCTTC	CASSLGGQYGRGYTF	TRBV5-4	TRBJ1-2	.	.
TGTGCCAGCAGTGCGGGGGGGGCCCAGACTCTGAATGAGCAGTTCTTC	CASSAGGAQTLNEQFF	TRBV6-1	TRBJ2-1	TRBD2	few
TGTGCCAGCAGCCCGGGACAGACAAGCAATCAGCCCCAGCATTTT	CASSPGQTSNQPQHF	TRBV27	TRBJ1-5	TRBD1	large
TGTGCCAGCAGGAGGGCCCTCAACACTGAAGCTTTCTTT	CASRRALNTEAFF	TRBV6-6	TRBJ1-1	.	.
TGCGCCAGCAGCCAAGAGTTGGAGGGGCCTACACTTTGGGAAAAACTGTTTTTT	CASSQELEGPTLWEKLFF	TRBV4-3	TRBJ1-4	.	few
TGTGCCAGCAGCTCCTCCGGGACAGCCTCTGGGGCCAACGTCCTGACTTTC	CASSSSGTASGANVLTF	TRBV7-3	TRBJ2-6	TRBD1	.
TGTGCCAGCAGCCAAGTGTGGGGAGGCGTGACTGAAGCTTTCTTT	CASSQVWGGVTEAFF	TRBV14	TRBJ1-1	.	.
TGTGCCAGCCAGGGCAGGGGGTACGAGCAGTACTTC	CASQGRGYEQYF	TRBV2	TRBJ2-7	TRBD1	few
TGTGCCAGCAGCTTCATAGGACTTAATGAAAAACTGTTTTTT	CASSFIGLNEKLFF	TRBV5-6	TRBJ1-4	.	.
TGTGCCAGCAGCGCCGACAGGTTAATCTCTGGGGCCAACGTCCTGACTTTC	CASSADRLISGANVLTF	TRBV13	TRBJ2-6	.	few
TGTGCCACCCGGAGCGGCCAGTACTTC	CATRSGQYF	TRBV14	TRBJ2-5	.	.
TGTGCCAGCACCGCGGACAGTGGAATAGATACGCAGTATTTT	CASTADSGIDTQYF	TRBV19	TRBJ2-3	.	.
TGTGCCAGCAGCTATACTAGCGGAGGTACCTACGAGCAGTACTTC	CASSYTSGGTYEQYF	TRBV11-2	TRBJ2-7	TRBD2	.
TGTGCCAGCAGCATTAGCGCCGCTTGGGGTACGCAGTATTTT	CASSISAAWGTQYF	TRBV13	TRBJ2-3	.	.
TGTGCCAGCAGCTTAGGGTTCTATCGTAGTTCAGGCGTGAACACTGAAGCTTTCTTT	CASSLGFYRSSGVNTEAFF	TRBV7-9	TRBJ1-1	.	.
TGTGCCAGCAGCTTCCTGTTATTCGGTCTAGCGGAGAATGAGCAGTTCTTC	CASSFLLFGLAENEQFF	TRBV5-4	TRBJ2-1	TRBD2	.
TGCGCCAGCAGCCGGACAGGGGAGAGCAATCAGCCCCAGCATTTT	CASSRTGESNQPQHF	TRBV5-1	TRBJ1-5	TRBD1	.
TGTGCCTCGTCGGACAGGGGGCGCAGGCAGTACTTC	CASSDRGRRQYF	TRBV30	TRBJ2-7	TRBD1	few
TGTGCCTGGAGTGTGACGAGCGGGAGCGGCTCCTACGAGCAGTACTTC	CAWSVTSGSGSYEQYF	TRBV30	TRBJ2-7	TRBD2	once
TGCGCCAGCAGCCAAGGGGGACTAGCGGGATCCTACAATGAGCAGTTCTTC	CASSQGGLAGSYNEQFF	TRBV4-1	TRBJ2-1	TRBD2	.
TGTGCCAGCAGCTTGTCGGGACTAGCGTTCTACGAGCAGTACTTC	CASSLSGLAFYEQYF	TRBV5-6	TRBJ2-7	TRBD2	few
TGTGCCAGCAGCTCGCGACACGCCCCGAACACTGAAGCTTTCTTT	CASSSRHAPNTEAFF	TRBV7-2	TRBJ1-1	.	.
TGTGCCAGTAGTATAACAGGACAGAACACTGAAGCTTTCTTT	CASSITGQNTEAFF	TRBV19	TRBJ1-1	.	.
TGTGCCAGCAGCCTTGGGTCAGGTACGCAGTATTTT	CASSLGSGTQYF	TRBV7-2	TRBJ2-3	.	.
TGTGCCAGCAGTTCCTGGCAGGGATTTAATGAGCAGTTCTTC	CASSSWQGFNEQFF	TRBV25-1	TRBJ2-1	.	.
TGCGCCAGCAGCCAGGGACTAGCGGGAGGGCCGGGGGATACGCAGTATTTT	CASSQGLAGGPGDTQYF	TRBV4-3	TRBJ2-3	TRBD2	.
TGTGCCAGCAGCTCGATGTGGACAGGGGCGATAAACACTGAAGCTTTCTTT	CASSSMWTGAINTEAFF	TRBV7-9	TRBJ1-1	TRBD1	.
TGTGCCAGCAGTTTACAGGGGCCCTACGAGCAGTACTTC	CASSLQGPYEQYF	TRBV27	TRBJ2-7	.	.
TGTGCCAGCAGCTTAAGGGGACTAGCGGGAGGAGGGGGAGACAATGAGCAGTTCTTC	CASSLRGLAGGGGDNEQFF	TRBV7-3	TRBJ2-1	TRBD2	.
TGTGCCAGCAGCTTAGATCGAATGGGCGGGATTGAAGCTTTCTTT	CASSLDRMGGIEAFF	TRBV11-2	TRBJ1-1	.	many
TGTGCCAGCAGCCCCAGGGCTGCGGAGCCCTACGAGCAGTACTTC	CASSPRAAEPYEQYF	TRBV4-2	TRBJ2-7	.	.
TGCGCCAGCAGCCAAGAATCAGCGGGAATAGATACGCAGTATTTT	CASSQESAGIDTQYF	TRBV4-3	TRBJ2-3	TRBD2	.
TGTGCCAGCTCAGCGGGACAGGGGTTAACTGAAGCTTTCTTT	CASSAGQGLTEAFF	TRBV18	TRBJ1-1	TRBD1	.
TGTGCCAGCAGCTTAAATCAGGACGGGTTGCTACGGGGCACCGGGGAGCTGTTTTTT	CASSLNQDGLLRGTGELFF	TRBV7-6	TRBJ2-2	.	once
TGTGCCAGCCGACTAGTCCAGAACACTGAAGCTTTCTTT	CASRLVQNTEAFF	TRBV6-6	TRBJ1-1	.	.
TGTGCCAGCAGTGACTGGGGAGGTGTTTCACCCCTCCACTTT	CASSDWGGVSPLHF	TRBV2	TRBJ1-6	.	.
TGTGCCAGCAGTGAGGGACAGGGTCACACAGATACGCAGTATTTT	CASSEGQGHTDTQYF	TRBV28	TRBJ2-3	TRBD1	once
TGTGCCAGCAGCTTGGGTGGGGGGGCGCGAAGCCACGAGCAGTACTTC	CASSLGGGARSHEQYF	TRBV5-4	TRBJ2-7	.	once
TGTGCCATCAGTGAGTCGATTTTAGCGGGATATTACGAGCAGTACTTC	CAISESILAGYYEQYF	TRBV10-3	TRBJ2-7	TRBD2	.
TGTGCCAGCAGCTTGGGGGGTCTGGGGGGTTACGAGCAGTACTTC	CASSLGGLGGYEQYF	TRBV5-6	TRBJ2-7	.	.
TGTGCCAGCAGCTCGCAGGGGGCCTACCAAGAGACCCAGTACTTC	CASSSQGAYQETQYF	TRBV7-2	TRBJ2-5	TRBD1	.
TGTGCCAGCAGTTTATCGGGCAGGGGGCCTCTCTACAATGAGCAGTTCTTC	CASSLSGRGPLYNEQFF	TRBV27	TRBJ2-1	TRBD1	few
TGTGCCAGCAGTCCTGGACTGCGCACAGATACGCAGTATTTT	CASSPGLRTDTQYF	TRBV5-4	TRBJ2-3	.	.
TGTGCCAGCAGCGTAGGTGGGAGGGGCACAGATACGCAGTATTTT	CASSVGGRGTDTQYF	TRBV9	TRBJ2-3	TRBD2	.
TGTGCCAGCAGGAAAACAGGGATGTTTCAGCCCCAGCATTTT	CASRKTGMFQPQHF	TRBV28	TRBJ1-5	.	.
TGTGCCAGCACTCGAGGACTAGCGGGTCCCTACGAGCAGTACTTC	CASTRGLAGPYEQYF	TRBV6-1	TRBJ2-7	TRBD2	.
TGTGCCAGCAGCTTAGCGGGAGGACCCTACGAGCAGTACTTC	CASSLAGGPYEQYF	TRBV11-2	TRBJ2-7	TRBD2	few
TGCAGCGCCTTTAATAGCTACGAGCAGTACTTC	CSAFNSYEQYF	TRBV29-1	TRBJ2-7	.	once
TGTGCCAGCAGTCCGGGCGGGGGCAGGGATACGCAGTATTTT	CASSPGGGRDTQYF	TRBV9	TRBJ2-3	.	.
TGTGCTAGTGGTTTCTCGATAGGGCAGGGGCCAACCTACGAGCAGTACTTC	CASGFSIGQGPTYEQYF	TRBV12-5	TRBJ2-7	.	.
TGTGCCGCGGGGAGTCCCCCTTTCTTC	CAAGSPPFF	TRBV7-9	TRBJ2-1	.	.
TGTGCCAGCAGTGCCGGGACAGTTAGGCACACTGAAGCTTTCTTT	CASSAGTVRHTEAFF	TRBV6-1	TRBJ1-1	TRBD1	.
TGTGCCACCAGCAGCCCCGGAGCGGTGAGGCAAGAGACCCAGTACTTC	CATSSPGAVRQETQYF	TRBV15	TRBJ2-5	.	.
TGCGCCAGCAGCCAAGGATTCCGGACCGGGGAGCTGTTTTTT	CASSQGFRTGELFF	TRBV4-1	TRBJ2-2	.	.
TGTGCCAGCAGCGTAAACCCCCTAGGACGGGGGACTAGCTCTGCCGGGGAGCTGTTTTTT	CASSVNPLGRGTSSAGELFF	TRBV9	TRBJ2-2	TRBD2	once
TGTGCCAGAAGCTTAGTGGGCGGGAGTTCCTACGAGCAGTACTTC	CARSLVGGSSYEQYF	TRBV7-5	TRBJ2-7	.	few
TGCAGCGTTGCTGGGGGCTTTCCGTCAGGGGAGACCCAGTACTTC	CSVAGGFPSGETQYF	TRBV29-1	TRBJ2-5	.	few
TGTGCCAGCAGTTTAGGTGGGCAGGCGGGCTACACCTTC	CASSLGGQAGYTF	TRBV27	TRBJ1-2	.	.